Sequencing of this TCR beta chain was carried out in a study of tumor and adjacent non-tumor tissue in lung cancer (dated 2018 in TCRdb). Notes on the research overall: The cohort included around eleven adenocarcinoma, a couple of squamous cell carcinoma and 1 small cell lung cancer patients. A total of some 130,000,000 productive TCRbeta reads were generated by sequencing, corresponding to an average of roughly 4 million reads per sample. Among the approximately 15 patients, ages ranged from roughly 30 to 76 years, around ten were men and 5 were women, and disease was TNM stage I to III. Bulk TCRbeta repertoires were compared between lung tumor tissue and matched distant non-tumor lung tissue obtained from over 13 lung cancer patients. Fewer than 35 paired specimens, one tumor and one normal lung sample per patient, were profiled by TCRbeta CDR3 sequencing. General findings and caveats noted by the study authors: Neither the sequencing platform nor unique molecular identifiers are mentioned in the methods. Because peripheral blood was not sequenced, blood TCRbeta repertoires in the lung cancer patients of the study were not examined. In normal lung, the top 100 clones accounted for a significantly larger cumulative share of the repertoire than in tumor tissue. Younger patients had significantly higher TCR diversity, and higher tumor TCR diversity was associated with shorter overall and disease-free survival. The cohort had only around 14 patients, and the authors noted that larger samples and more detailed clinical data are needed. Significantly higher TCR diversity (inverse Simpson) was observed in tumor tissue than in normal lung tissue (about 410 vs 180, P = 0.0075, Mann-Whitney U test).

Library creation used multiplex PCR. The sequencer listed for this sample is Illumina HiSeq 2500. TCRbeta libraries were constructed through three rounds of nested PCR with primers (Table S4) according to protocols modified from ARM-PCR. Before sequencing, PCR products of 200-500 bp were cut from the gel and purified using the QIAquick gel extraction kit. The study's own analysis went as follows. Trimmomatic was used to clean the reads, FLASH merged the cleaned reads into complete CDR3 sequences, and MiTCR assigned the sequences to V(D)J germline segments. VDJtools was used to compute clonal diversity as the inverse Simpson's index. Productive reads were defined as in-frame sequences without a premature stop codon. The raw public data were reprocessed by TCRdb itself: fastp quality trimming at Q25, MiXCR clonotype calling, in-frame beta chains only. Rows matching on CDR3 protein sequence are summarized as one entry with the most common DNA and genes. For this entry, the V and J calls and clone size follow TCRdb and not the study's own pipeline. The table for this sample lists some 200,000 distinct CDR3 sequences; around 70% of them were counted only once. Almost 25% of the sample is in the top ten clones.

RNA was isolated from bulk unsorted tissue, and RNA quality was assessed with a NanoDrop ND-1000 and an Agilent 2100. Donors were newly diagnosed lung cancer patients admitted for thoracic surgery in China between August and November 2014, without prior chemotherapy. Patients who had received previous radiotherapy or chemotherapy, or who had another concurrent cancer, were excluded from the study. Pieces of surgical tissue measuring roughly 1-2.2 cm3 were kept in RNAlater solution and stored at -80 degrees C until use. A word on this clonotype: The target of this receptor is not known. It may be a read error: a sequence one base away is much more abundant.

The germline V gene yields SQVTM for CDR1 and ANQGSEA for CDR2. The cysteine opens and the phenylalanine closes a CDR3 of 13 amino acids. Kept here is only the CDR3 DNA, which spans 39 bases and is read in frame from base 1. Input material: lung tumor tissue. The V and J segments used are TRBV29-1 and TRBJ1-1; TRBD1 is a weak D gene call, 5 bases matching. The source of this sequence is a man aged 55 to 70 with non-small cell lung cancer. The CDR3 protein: CSVAIGADTDAFF. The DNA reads TGCAGCGTTGCAATAGGGGCTGACACTGATGCTTTCTTT.